These 18 T cell receptor beta chains share one sample of origin, sequenced in a study of a mutant IDH1 vaccine in newly diagnosed glioma. Generated by immunoSEQ multiplex PCR, the TCRdb table keeps only in-frame clones and is missing some. Here the sample spans approximately 80,000 clones, roughly 90% being singletons. The time point: week 5, during vaccination. What each vaccine dose contained was 300 ug of mutant IDH1 20-mer peptide, accompanied by topical imiquimod. Their antigens remain unidentified. The specimen comprised PBMCs, sampled from a glioma patient whose treatment included an IDH1 peptide vaccine. The receptor source for this set is a woman aged 45-60 years with glioma.

This clone has only one observation. This CDR3 reads CASSPTGLYEQYF. The CDR3 coding sequence is TGTGCCAGCAGCCCAACAGGGCTCTACGAGCAGTACTTC. The chain employs TRBV27 and TRBJ2-7, with D possibly being TRBD1 (6 bases). The CDR3 spans 13 residues. Trimming shortened V by 6 bases and J by 3 bases, and 12 bases separated the two germline ends. CDR1 is MNHEY, CDR2 SMNVEV, per germline (reference sequence).

The chain carries TRBV25-1 and TRBJ1-1; 7 nucleotides match TRBD1. The germline V gene has CDR1 MGHDK and CDR2 SYGVNS. The CDR3 length is 15 residues. Trimming removed 3 bases from V and 6 bases from J; junction bases left unmatched: 10. The CDR3 loop is CASSDHTGVRAEAFF. CDR3 coding DNA: TGTGCCAGCAGTGATCATACAGGGGTGAGGGCTGAAGCTTTCTTT.

The rearrangement links TRBV28 to TRBJ2-3, with TRBD2 matching over 7 bases. Trimming at V came to 5 bases and at J to 0 bases, leaving 8 bases not matched to a gene. The CDR3 spans 16 residues. Germline CDR1 is MDHEN and CDR2 is SYDVKM. The CDR3 sequence is CASSLVGTTSTDTQYF. The CDR3 bases are TGTGCCAGCAGTCTAGTCGGGACTACTAGCACAGATACGCAGTATTTT.

The gene calls are TRBV4-2 and TRBJ1-4; D may be TRBD1 (5 bases). Trimming removed 4 bases from V and 6 bases from J, with 12 bases in between. Germline lookup yields CDR1 LGHNA and CDR2 YNFKEQ. There are 14 residues in the CDR3. The CDR3 sequence is CASSREGVDEKLFF. Here the CDR3 DNA reads TGTGCCAGCAGCCGAGAAGGGGTAGATGAAAAACTGTTTTTT.

The V gene is TRBV7-9, the J gene TRBJ1-1; 8 nucleotides agree with TRBD1. Germline trimming cut 5 bases from V and 5 bases from J; bases unmatched to any gene: 10. The length of the CDR3 is 15 residues. In germline, CDR1 is SEHNR, CDR2 FQNEAQ (reference sequence). CDR3 amino acids: CASSLRGQVITEAFF. In DNA, the CDR3 is TGTGCCAGCAGCCTCCGGGGACAGGTTATTACTGAAGCTTTCTTT.

The chain recombines TRBV15 with TRBJ2-7, with D hard to call. The CDR3 has 16 residues. The germline V gene has CDR1 LNHNV and CDR2 YYDKDF (reference sequence). Trimming removed 0 bases at V and 0 bases at J, with 12 bases between. The CDR3 loop reads CATSRDLSSSSYEQYF. For the CDR3, the DNA is TGTGCCACCAGCAGAGATCTGAGCAGCAGCTCCTACGAGCAGTACTTC.

The chain links TRBV7-2 to TRBJ1-1; D not resolved. V lost 7 bases and J 0 bases, leaving 3 bases between the germline ends. The CDR3 sequence is 11 residues long. In germline, CDR1 is SGHTA, CDR2 FQGNSA. The CDR3 DNA is TGTGCCAGCAAGGTGAACACTGAAGCTTTCTTT. Its translation: CASKVNTEAFF.

J is TRBJ1-1 and V is TRBV4-1; D is uncertain. The CDR3 runs to 16 residues. CDR1 is MGHRA, CDR2 YSYEKL, per germline. V was cut by 2 bases and J by 5 bases, with 18 bases left in between. This CDR3 is CASSQLLDFPKTEAFF. In nucleotides, the CDR3 is TGCGCCAGCAGCCAACTTTTAGATTTCCCAAAGACTGAAGCTTTCTTT.

In DNA form, the CDR3 reads TGCAGCGTTGTCCGGTCAAGCTCCTACGAGCAGTACTTC. Translation: CSVVRSSSYEQYF. This chain connects TRBV29-1 to TRBJ2-7; no definite D call. CDR1 and CDR2 (germline): SQVTM, ANQGSEA. The CDR3 is 13 amino acids. Trimming shortened V by 4 bases and J by 0 bases, and 10 bases separated the two germline ends.

The chain couples TRBV6-1 to TRBJ2-3, with D hard to call. V was shortened by 10 bases and J by 4 bases, with 15 bases between the two germline ends. Germline V gene lookup returns CDR1 MNHNS and CDR2 SASEGT. There are 13 residues in the CDR3. The CDR3 loop reads CATPSGPPDTQYF. CDR3 nucleotide sequence: TGTGCCACCCCCTCCGGTCCCCCAGATACGCAGTATTTT.

The chain uses TRBV4-1 and TRBJ1-4; 7 bases fit TRBD1. The CDR3 sequence is 15 residues long. Germline CDR1 MGHRA, CDR2 YSYEKL. J was trimmed by 8 bases and V by 4 bases; bases with no gene match: 10. The CDR3 sequence: CASSRRDSEIEKLFF. CDR3 coding DNA: TGCGCCAGCAGCCGCCGGGACAGCGAGATCGAAAAACTGTTTTTT.

The gene calls are TRBV30 and TRBJ2-7, with TRBD1 matching over 10 bases. J gave up 7 bases and V 2 bases, and 5 bases lay outside the gene matches. This CDR3 has 13 amino acids. Per the germline V gene, CDR1 is GTSNPN and CDR2 is SVGIG (reference sequence). CDR3 protein: CAWSPTGGREQYF. The CDR3 region has the DNA TGTGCCTGGAGTCCGACAGGGGGCCGAGAGCAGTACTTC.

CDR3 protein: CASSELRGNEQFF. The CDR3 DNA follows: TGTGCCAGCAGTGAGCTCCGGGGTAATGAGCAGTTCTTC. The gene calls are TRBV6-1 and TRBJ2-1; D is possibly TRBD2 (5 bases). The CDR3 has 13 amino acids. V shed 3 bases and J shed 7 bases, with 10 bases lying between them. CDR1 MNHNS and CDR2 SASEGT come from the germline V gene.

With respect to this clone: Compared with germline, one end of the junction differs, possibly owing to a read error. V usage is TRBV7-7 and J usage is TRBJ1-1, with unresolved D. The CDR3 sequence is 13 residues long. Germline V lookup: CDR1 SSHAT, CDR2 FNYEAQ (reference sequence). The CDR3 loop reads CASSLFLGYEAFF. The CDR3 DNA reads TGTGCTAGCAGCTTATTTCTAGGATATGAAGCTTTCTTT.

V gene TRBV6-4 combines with J gene TRBJ2-5; TRBD2 is a possible D gene (6 bases). The germline V and J ends were trimmed by 4 bases and 4 bases, with 10 bases remaining between them. The CDR3 totals 13 residues. The germline V gene encodes CDR1 MRHNA and CDR2 SNTAGT. The CDR3 DNA sequence: TGTGCCAGCAGTGGGGGACTTGGAGAGACCCAGTACTTC. Residues: CASSGGLGETQYF.

The V call is TRBV5-1, the J call TRBJ2-1; 7 bases align to TRBD2. Germline CDR1 reads SGHRS; CDR2 reads YFSETQ. V dropped 0 bases and J dropped 1; count of bases not matched to a gene: 10. This CDR3 has 18 residues. The chain's CDR3 is CASSLASGARRSYNEQFF. CDR3 in DNA: TGCGCCAGCAGCTTGGCCAGCGGGGCTAGGAGGTCCTACAATGAGCAGTTCTTC. The entire variable domain, with the rest obtained from reference TRBV5-1 and TRBJ2-1, is as follows: KAGVTQTPRYLIKTRGQQVTLSCSPISGHRSVSWYQQTPGQGLQFLFEYFSETQRNKGNFPGRFSGRQFSNSRSEMNVSTLELGDSALYLCASSLASGARRSYNEQFFGPGTRLTVL.

The rearrangement uses TRBV27 and TRBJ1-4; tentatively, D is TRBD1 (6 bases). With 8 bases removed from V and 3 bases from J, the gap between germline ends came to 13 bases. The CDR3 has 14 amino acids. CDR1 is MNHEY and CDR2 is SMNVEV in the germline V gene (reference sequence). Written as DNA, the CDR3 is TGTGCCAGCTCCTCGGGGGCAGCTAATGAAAAACTGTTTTTT. Its translation is CASSSGAANEKLFF.

This clone was observed a few times. The V and J genes are TRBV27 and TRBJ1-3; D not resolved. Germline-derived CDR1 and CDR2 are MNHEY and SMNVEV (reference sequence). This CDR3 has 13 amino acids. V was pared by 6 bases and J by 4 bases, with 10 bases between. CDR3 in amino acids: CASRPTAGNTIYF. For the CDR3, the DNA is TGTGCCAGCAGACCGACGGCCGGAAACACCATATATTTT.